Listed below are T cell receptor beta chains from one sample, sequenced in a study of shared clonotypes between healthy human individuals. Measured with immunoSEQ multiplex PCR; TCRdb has only the in-frame clones, and not every one. The sample lists 1.5 million to 2.5 million clones, just under 95% occurring once. The sample taken for sequencing was naive CD8+ T cells sorted from blood. The receptors here all came from a man aged 18-30 years in good health. The CDR3 runs from the conserved cysteine through the conserved F or W. The order of the fields is clone size, V gene, D gene, J gene, CDR3 protein, CDR3 DNA. The D gene is left open where the match is weak. Rows may omit the clone size; those that give it use once, few, many or a size class.

size: NA
V: TRBV7-9
D: NA
J: TRBJ1-1
CDR3: CASKGLDTEAFF
DNA: TGTGCCAGCAAGGGCTTGGACACTGAAGCTTTCTTT

size: NA
V: TRBV11-3
D: NA
J: TRBJ2-5
CDR3: CASRSTREETQYF
DNA: TGTGCCAGCAGATCCACTCGTGAGGAGACCCAGTACTTC

size: NA
V: TRBV7-9
D: TRBD1
J: TRBJ2-7
CDR3: CASSLSPQGSSSYEQYF
DNA: TGTGCCAGCAGCTTAAGCCCACAGGGGTCGAGCTCCTACGAGCAGTACTTC

size: few
V: TRBV9
D: NA
J: TRBJ1-2
CDR3: CASRGGGDEYGYTF
DNA: TGTGCCAGCAGGGGAGGAGGGGATGAGTATGGCTACACCTTC

size: NA
V: TRBV7-9
D: TRBD1
J: TRBJ2-7
CDR3: CASSLADRGSYEQYF
DNA: TGTGCCAGCAGCTTAGCGGACAGGGGTAGTTACGAGCAGTACTTC

size: NA
V: TRBV10-3
D: NA
J: TRBJ2-3
CDR3: CAISAGTVADTQYF
DNA: TGTGCCATCAGTGCCGGGACTGTCGCAGATACGCAGTATTTT

size: NA
V: TRBV27
D: NA
J: TRBJ2-7
CDR3: CASSSLQGYEQYF
DNA: TGTGCCAGCAGTTCCCTACAGGGTTACGAGCAGTACTTC

size: once
V: TRBV7-9
D: NA
J: TRBJ2-2
CDR3: CASSTQGTGELFF
DNA: TGTGCCAGCAGCACACAGGGTACCGGGGAGCTGTTTTTT

size: once
V: TRBV5-4
D: NA
J: TRBJ1-4
CDR3: CASSEESPAAHEKLFF
DNA: TGTGCCAGCAGCGAGGAAAGCCCGGCAGCCCATGAAAAACTGTTTTTT

size: NA
V: TRBV7-6
D: TRBD1
J: TRBJ2-1
CDR3: CASSSLQGAGEQFF
DNA: TGTGCCAGCAGCTCTTTACAGGGGGCGGGTGAGCAGTTCTTC

size: NA
V: TRBV5-4
D: NA
J: TRBJ2-7
CDR3: CASSLWAGEQYF
DNA: TGTGCCAGCAGCTTGTGGGCAGGGGAGCAGTACTTC

size: NA
V: TRBV10-3
D: NA
J: TRBJ2-3
CDR3: CAISESLHTDTQYF
DNA: TGTGCCATCAGTGAGTCACTGCACACAGATACGCAGTATTTT

size: once
V: TRBV13
D: NA
J: TRBJ2-3
CDR3: CASSLGSGGPRTDTQYF
DNA: TGTGCCAGCAGCTTAGGCTCAGGAGGGCCTCGGACAGATACGCAGTATTTT

size: many
V: TRBV7-8
D: NA
J: TRBJ2-5
CDR3: CASSLWGASETQYF
DNA: TGTGCCAGCAGCTTATGGGGGGCTTCGGAGACCCAGTACTTC

size: NA
V: TRBV5-6
D: TRBD2
J: TRBJ2-2
CDR3: CASSSLEGLAGSGELFF
DNA: TGTGCCAGCAGCTCGCTGGAGGGACTAGCAGGATCCGGGGAGCTGTTTTTT

size: NA
V: TRBV6-6
D: NA
J: TRBJ2-7
CDR3: CASSPEAGSSYEQYF
DNA: TGTGCCAGCAGCCCCGAGGCAGGGTCCTCCTACGAGCAGTACTTC

size: NA
V: TRBV14
D: TRBD1
J: TRBJ1-2
CDR3: CASSQALTGGYTF
DNA: TGTGCCAGCAGCCAAGCCTTGACAGGGGGCTACACCTTC

size: NA
V: TRBV7-2
D: NA
J: TRBJ2-2
CDR3: CASSLTSTGELFF
DNA: TGTGCCAGCAGCTTGACCAGCACCGGGGAGCTGTTTTTT

size: NA
V: TRBV18
D: TRBD1
J: TRBJ2-7
CDR3: CASSPGTGPPGYEQYF
DNA: TGTGCCAGCTCGCCCGGGACAGGACCTCCGGGCTACGAGCAGTACTTC

size: NA
V: TRBV11-3
D: TRBD2
J: TRBJ2-3
CDR3: CASSLGLAGSSTDTQYF
DNA: TGTGCCAGCAGCTTAGGACTAGCGGGGTCCTCCACAGATACGCAGTATTTT

size: NA
V: TRBV7-9
D: NA
J: TRBJ2-3
CDR3: CASSITGPDTQYF
DNA: TGTGCCAGCAGCATTACAGGGCCAGATACGCAGTATTTT

size: once
V: TRBV7-9
D: NA
J: TRBJ2-7
CDR3: CASSFGLYEQYF
DNA: TGTGCCAGCAGCTTTGGACTTTACGAGCAGTACTTC

size: NA
V: TRBV7-6
D: NA
J: TRBJ1-1
CDR3: CASSLSGPAFVGEAFF
DNA: TGTGCCAGCAGCTTGTCGGGACCGGCGTTTGTGGGTGAAGCTTTCTTT

size: NA
V: TRBV30
D: TRBD1
J: TRBJ1-4
CDR3: CARDGTGNEKLFF
DNA: TGTGCAAGGGACGGGACAGGGAACGAAAAACTGTTTTTT

size: NA
V: TRBV30
D: TRBD2
J: TRBJ2-3
CDR3: CAWSAGGGADTQYF
DNA: TGTGCCTGGAGTGCAGGTGGGGGGGCAGATACGCAGTATTTT

size: NA
V: TRBV11-2
D: NA
J: TRBJ1-4
CDR3: CASSLDSFRVGSEKLFF
DNA: TGTGCCAGCAGCTTAGATTCTTTTAGGGTGGGAAGCGAAAAACTGTTTTTT

size: NA
V: TRBV13
D: TRBD2
J: TRBJ2-2
CDR3: CASSLRASGYTGELFF
DNA: TGTGCCAGCAGCTTACGCGCTAGCGGCTACACCGGGGAGCTGTTTTTT

size: NA
V: TRBV2
D: NA
J: TRBJ2-7
CDR3: CASSDRASETYEQYF
DNA: TGTGCCAGCAGTGATAGGGCTAGCGAGACCTACGAGCAGTACTTC

size: NA
V: TRBV10-3
D: NA
J: TRBJ2-7
CDR3: CAISEVEGLGEQYF
DNA: TGTGCCATCAGTGAAGTCGAGGGGCTGGGGGAGCAGTACTTC

size: NA
V: TRBV7-3
D: TRBD2
J: TRBJ2-3
CDR3: CASSAYLAGGPDTQYF
DNA: TGTGCCAGCAGCGCCTATCTAGCGGGGGGCCCAGATACGCAGTATTTT

size: NA
V: TRBV2
D: NA
J: TRBJ2-5
CDR3: CASSPPPVRETQYF
DNA: TGTGCCAGCAGTCCACCTCCGGTCAGAGAGACCCAGTACTTC

size: once
V: TRBV7-9
D: NA
J: TRBJ1-2
CDR3: CASSLTVMGLNYGYTF
DNA: TGTGCCAGCAGCTTGACTGTGATGGGACTTAACTATGGCTACACCTTC

size: NA
V: TRBV5-6
D: NA
J: TRBJ2-7
CDR3: CASSFRRGMSDEQYF
DNA: TGTGCCAGCAGCTTTCGCAGGGGAATGAGCGACGAGCAGTACTTC

size: NA
V: TRBV29-1
D: NA
J: TRBJ2-3
CDR3: CSVGLLEHTDTQYF
DNA: TGCAGCGTTGGGCTATTGGAGCACACAGATACGCAGTATTTT

size: once
V: TRBV7-8
D: NA
J: TRBJ1-1
CDR3: CASSPRPEAFF
DNA: TGTGCCAGCAGCCCCCGCCCTGAAGCTTTCTTT

size: NA
V: TRBV5-1
D: NA
J: TRBJ2-1
CDR3: CASSSSPGDEQFF
DNA: TGCGCCAGCAGCTCCTCTCCGGGGGATGAGCAGTTCTTC

size: few
V: TRBV5-4
D: NA
J: TRBJ1-3
CDR3: CASSLDLSGNTIYF
DNA: TGTGCCAGCAGCTTGGATCTCTCTGGAAACACCATATATTTT

size: NA
V: TRBV9
D: NA
J: TRBJ2-3
CDR3: CASSGGVVSTDTQYF
DNA: TGTGCCAGCAGCGGCGGGGTGGTAAGCACAGATACGCAGTATTTT

size: NA
V: TRBV18
D: TRBD2
J: TRBJ2-1
CDR3: CASSPGRGVYNEQFF
DNA: TGTGCCAGCTCACCCGGTCGGGGGGTCTACAATGAGCAGTTCTTC

size: NA
V: TRBV7-9
D: TRBD1
J: TRBJ2-1
CDR3: CASSPAQGAWNEQFF
DNA: TGTGCCAGCAGCCCCGCTCAGGGGGCGTGGAATGAGCAGTTCTTC

size: NA
V: TRBV7-3
D: NA
J: TRBJ1-2
CDR3: CASSPGGDYGYTF
DNA: TGTGCCAGCAGCCCCGGCGGAGATTATGGCTACACCTTC

size: NA
V: TRBV27
D: TRBD1
J: TRBJ1-2
CDR3: CASSLSTGTGLIYGYTF
DNA: TGTGCCAGCAGTTTATCGACCGGGACAGGACTAATCTATGGCTACACCTTC

size: NA
V: TRBV15
D: TRBD2
J: TRBJ2-1
CDR3: CATSFGLAGDQDEQFF
DNA: TGTGCCACCAGCTTTGGACTAGCGGGAGATCAGGATGAGCAGTTCTTC

size: NA
V: TRBV19
D: TRBD1
J: TRBJ1-2
CDR3: CASSPLLPGGGGYTF
DNA: TGTGCCAGTAGTCCTCTTCTTCCAGGGGGCGGCGGCTACACCTTC

size: NA
V: TRBV2
D: TRBD2
J: TRBJ2-3
CDR3: CARTGNTRAGGPDTQYF
DNA: TGTGCCAGAACAGGGAACACGAGAGCGGGGGGACCAGATACGCAGTATTTT

size: NA
V: TRBV10-1
D: NA
J: TRBJ1-6
CDR3: CASSEWRGRNSPLHF
DNA: TGCGCCAGCAGTGAGTGGCGGGGGCGGAATTCACCCCTCCACTTT

size: NA
V: TRBV7-9
D: NA
J: TRBJ1-4
CDR3: CASSTEEELEKLFF
DNA: TGTGCCAGCAGTACCGAGGAGGAGCTTGAAAAACTGTTTTTT

size: NA
V: TRBV11-1
D: NA
J: TRBJ2-5
CDR3: CASSLEGTETQYF
DNA: TGTGCCAGCAGCTTGGAGGGTACAGAGACCCAGTACTTC

size: NA
V: TRBV27
D: NA
J: TRBJ2-7
CDR3: CASSLSGVYEQYF
DNA: TGTGCCAGCAGTTTATCAGGGGTTTACGAGCAGTACTTC

size: NA
V: TRBV5-6
D: TRBD2
J: TRBJ2-1
CDR3: CASSLLMERGAGNEQFF
DNA: TGTGCCAGCAGCTTGCTAATGGAGCGGGGGGCGGGCAATGAGCAGTTCTTC